The present T cell receptor (beta chain) was sequenced within a study of control samples from healthy donors and cancer patients. Here immunoSEQ multiplex PCR was the method, and the copy in TCRdb shows in-frame clones only, minus some. The sample yields 1,500 to 2,500 clones, about 73% seen once. This clone was counted a few times. CDR3 length equals 15 residues. Germline V gene sequence: CDR1 MDHEN, CDR2 SYDVKM. J gave up 5 bases and V 3 bases, and 10 bases lay outside the gene matches. The sequence was obtained from a female donor with lung cancer. This chain connects TRBV28 to TRBJ2-7, with 7 bases identical to TRBD1. Sequenced sample: formalin-fixed, paraffin-embedded tissue. CDR3 bases: TGTGCCAGCAGTTTGATTTCCGCGACAGGGAACGAGCAGTACTTC. This translates into CASSLISATGNEQYF.